One sample yielded the 24 T cell receptor beta chains listed below, sequenced in a study of blood T cell repertoires in COVID-19. Sequenced by immunoSEQ multiplex PCR; TCRdb stores in-frame clones only, minus some. The table records 35,000 to 50,000 clones, under 85% of them present only once. The sequenced sample was peripheral blood. The receptors shown here come from a human donor in a cohort sampled during active COVID-19.

Turning to this clone: Relative to the germline gene, one junction end is altered; a read error may explain this. The sample carries other DNA sequences with the same CDR3. This chain uses TRBV3-1 (or the pseudogene TRBV3-2) with TRBJ2-7, with D maybe TRBD2 (5 bases). This CDR3 has 12 residues. CDR1 and CDR2 from the germline V gene are LGHDT and YNNKEL (reference sequence). DNA for the CDR3: TGTGCCAGTAGCCTCCGGGATGTCGAGCAGTACTTC. Its translation: CASSLRDVEQYF.

The chain is built from TRBV5-8 and TRBJ2-3; possibly TRBD1 for D (6 bases). CDR3 length equals 14 residues. Germline CDR1 reads SGHTS; CDR2 reads YDEGEE. V shed 2 bases and J shed 5 bases, with 12 bases lying between them. The CDR3 bases are TGTGCCAGCAGCTTCGGGGCAGGGGTAGATACGCAGTATTTT. Protein sequence: CASSFGAGVDTQYF. Full variable domain (rest looked up from reference TRBV5-8 and TRBJ2-3): EAGVTQSPTHLIKTRGQQATLRCSPISGHTSVYWYQQALGLGLQFLLWYDEGEERNRGNFPPRFSGRQFPNYSSELNVNALELEDSALYLCASSFGAGVDTQYFGPGTRLTVL.

The chain has TRBV28 and TRBJ2-3, with 14 positions matching TRBD2. The CDR3 is 18 residues long. CDR1 is MDHEN and CDR2 is SYDVKM in the germline V gene. With 4 bases clipped from V and 2 bases from J, the junction kept 8 bases outside the gene matches. CDR3 coding DNA: TGTGCCAGCAGTTCGCCCGGACTAGCGGGGGGCCCCACAGATACGCAGTATTTT. It encodes CASSSPGLAGGPTDTQYF.

As DNA, the CDR3 is TGTGCCAGCAGTTCAGGGCGGGAAAAACTGTTTTTT. Residues: CASSSGREKLFF. V gene TRBV7-2 combines with J gene TRBJ1-4; the D gene is possibly TRBD1 (5 bases). V gave up 6 bases and J gave up 8 bases, with 10 bases separating them. Germline CDR1 is SGHTA and CDR2 is FQGNSA. CDR3 length equals 12 residues.

V and J are TRBV12-3 or TRBV12-4 and TRBJ1-3, with D possibly being TRBD1 (5 bases). V was clipped by 6 bases and J by 2 bases, with 8 bases between them. This CDR3 is built from 13 residues. Here the CDR3 reads CASSPGTGNTIYF. CDR3 bases: TGTGCCAGCAGCCCAGGGACTGGAAACACCATATATTTT.

The V and J genes are TRBV6-1 and TRBJ1-2; D gene unclear. The V gene's germline CDR1 is MNHNS and CDR2 SASEGT. This CDR3 is built from 13 residues. V lost 3 bases, J lost 3 bases, and 8 bases lay in between. CDR3 protein: CASSDAGDYGYTF. CDR3 sequence (DNA): TGTGCCAGCAGTGACGCGGGTGACTATGGCTACACCTTC.

The chain combines TRBV10-3 with TRBJ2-2, with TRBD1 identical over 8 bases. Germline V gene data show CDR1 as ENHRY and CDR2 as SYGVKD. The CDR3 sequence is 16 residues long. The trim removed 4 bases at V and 0 bases at J, leaving 4 bases unmatched. CDR3 bases: TGTGCCATCAGTGCCAGGGGGCCCGCGAACACCGGGGAGCTGTTTTTT. Translating gives CAISARGPANTGELFF.

The chain recombines TRBV18 with TRBJ1-1; D remains ambiguous. Germline lookup yields CDR1 KGHSH and CDR2 LQKENI. This CDR3 region has 14 residues. V lost 1 base, J lost 5 bases, and 11 bases lay in between. DNA of the CDR3: TGTGCCAGCTCACCACACAGTGAAGTAACTGAAGCTTTCTTT. It encodes CASSPHSEVTEAFF.

The chain has TRBV11-3 and TRBJ2-1; TRBD2 matches at 14 bases. Germline loops: CDR1 SGHNT, CDR2 YENEEA. The CDR3 is 17 amino acids. After removal of 5 bases from V and 4 bases from J, the junction contained 7 bases not matched to a gene. The CDR3 loop is CASSPGLAGAQYNEQFF. The DNA of the CDR3 is TGTGCCAGCAGCCCGGGACTAGCGGGGGCCCAATACAATGAGCAGTTCTTC. The full variable domain, completed using reference TRBV11-3 and TRBJ2-1, is EAGVVQSPRYKIIEKKQPVAFWCNPISGHNTLYWYLQNLGQGPELLIRYENEEAVDDSQLPKDRFSAERLKGVDSTLKIQPAELGDSAVYLCASSPGLAGAQYNEQFFGPGTRLTVL.

This clone was seen more than once but under ten times. The CDR3 DNA reads TGTGCCAGCAGCCTAACCGGGGTTGAGCAGTTCTTC. It is translated as CASSLTGVEQFF. V and J are TRBV11-2 and TRBJ2-1; possibly TRBD2 for D (5 bases). Germline lookup yields CDR1 SGHAT and CDR2 FQNNGV. Trimming took 5 bases from V and 9 from J, leaving 11 bases between them. The CDR3 loop spans 12 amino acids.

The chain couples TRBV7-7 to TRBJ2-2; 11 bases match TRBD2. Germline V CDR1 and CDR2: SSHAT, FNYEAQ (reference sequence). CDR3 length equals 17 residues. V lost 2 bases to trimming and J lost 6 bases; unmatched junction nucleotides: 8. The CDR3, as DNA: TGTGCCAGCAGCTTATATAGCGGGGGGGCCAAACCCGGGGAGCTGTTTTTT. Translating it yields CASSLYSGGAKPGELFF.

This chain connects TRBV4-1 to TRBJ2-1, with 16 nucleotides matching TRBD2. The CDR3 extends over 17 amino acids. From germline, CDR1 is MGHRA and CDR2 YSYEKL. With V trimmed by 0 bases and J by 6 bases, 2 bases remained unmatched. CDR3 bases: TGCGCCAGCAGCCAAGAAGGGACTAGCGGGGGGGCCAATGAGCAGTTCTTC. Translation gives CASSQEGTSGGANEQFF.

V and J are TRBV7-8 and TRBJ1-4, with 7 bases lining up with TRBD1. V lost 4 bases and J lost 3; bases outside the gene matches: 5. The CDR3 has 15 amino acids. Germline V lookup: CDR1 SGHVS, CDR2 FQNEAQ. The CDR3 region has the DNA TGTGCCAGCAGCTCCCGACAGGGTTCTAATGAAAAACTGTTTTTT. It is translated as CASSSRQGSNEKLFF.

This clone was picked up one time. The chain couples TRBV12-3 or TRBV12-4 to TRBJ1-5, with D possibly matching TRBD1 (5 bases). The length of the CDR3 is 13 residues. The V and J ends lost 1 base and 9 bases respectively, with 10 bases between them. Here the CDR3 reads CASSLGGRGPQHF. For the CDR3, the DNA is TGTGCCAGCAGTTTAGGTGGGAGGGGGCCCCAGCATTTT.

This chain links TRBV10-3 with TRBJ2-3; maybe TRBD1 (5 bases). V was pared by 6 bases and J by 1 base, with 8 bases between. The CDR3 is 13 residues long. In germline, CDR1 is ENHRY, CDR2 SYGVKD. DNA of the CDR3: TGTGCCATCAGACTACAGGGCACAGATACGCAGTATTTT. Protein: CAIRLQGTDTQYF.

J is TRBJ2-7 and V is TRBV5-3; 9 nucleotides line up with TRBD2. TRBV5-3 is an ORF; its function is uncertain. The CDR3 extends over 15 amino acids. The V and J ends lost 4 bases and 3 bases, in that order; junction bases with no gene match: 8. The CDR3, as DNA: TGTGCCAGAAGCCCCGAGCGGGGGGACTGCTACGAGCAGTACTTC. It is translated as CARSPERGDCYEQYF.

This chain connects TRBV29-1 to TRBJ2-7; 8 bases fit TRBD2. The germline gives CDR1 SQVTM, CDR2 ANQGSEA. This CDR3 region has 14 residues. After removal of 4 bases from V and 6 bases from J, the junction contained 11 bases not matched to a gene. As DNA, the CDR3 is TGCAGCGTTGCGCCGGGACGACGGGGGGGCGAGCAGTACTTC. Translation: CSVAPGRRGGEQYF.

The chain has TRBV19 and TRBJ1-6, with D maybe TRBD1 (5 bases). V lost 1 base and J lost 10, with 11 bases in between. The CDR3 runs to 14 residues. CDR1 and CDR2 from the germline V gene are LNHDA and SQIVND (reference sequence). The CDR3 DNA reads as TGTGCCAGTAGTATAGCGCAGGGTGAATCACCCCTCCACTTT. It translates to CASSIAQGESPLHF.

This clone was seen only a few times. The rearrangement links TRBV19 to TRBJ2-7; 10 bases are shared with TRBD1. CDR3 length: 15 residues. Germline V gene sequence: CDR1 LNHDA, CDR2 SQIVND (reference sequence). J gave up 1 base and V 3 bases, and 3 bases lay outside the gene matches. The CDR3 nucleotides read TGTGCCAGTAGTATGACAGGGGGCGGTTCCTACGAGCAGTACTTC. Translating it yields CASSMTGGGSYEQYF.

The V and J genes are TRBV4-2 and TRBJ2-2, with D possibly being TRBD1 (5 bases). V was shortened by 0 bases and J by 1 base, with 9 bases between the two germline ends. The CDR3 consists of 16 residues. Germline V gives CDR1 LGHNA, CDR2 YNFKEQ. This CDR3 reads CASSQDAGQNTGELFF. The CDR3 DNA reads as TGTGCCAGCAGCCAAGATGCTGGACAGAACACCGGGGAGCTGTTTTTT.

This sequence joins TRBV5-5 and TRBJ1-5; 11 bases align to TRBD1. V dropped 4 bases and J dropped 4; count of bases not matched to a gene: 7. CDR1 and CDR2 (germline): SGHKS, YYEKEE (reference sequence). This CDR3 has 16 residues. The CDR3 DNA sequence: TGTGCCAGCAGCGCCGGGACAGGGGGGGGAAATCAGCCCCAGCATTTT. It encodes CASSAGTGGGNQPQHF.

V gene TRBV7-3 combines with J gene TRBJ2-1, with 8 bases lining up with TRBD2. V trimming: 5 bases; J trimming: 0 bases; junction bases outside the gene matches: 3. The CDR3 consists of 15 residues. Germline assignment: CDR1 SGHTA and CDR2 FQGTGA. The CDR3 nucleotides read TGTGCCAGCAGCGCGAGCGGGGGCTCCTACAATGAGCAGTTCTTC. Translation gives CASSASGGSYNEQFF.

This chain links TRBV7-9 with TRBJ1-2, with TRBD1 matching 10 bases. After removal of 5 bases from V and 3 bases from J, the junction contained 3 bases not matched to a gene. From germline, CDR1 is SEHNR and CDR2 FQNEAQ (reference sequence). The CDR3 has 14 residues. Written as DNA, the CDR3 is TGTGCCAGCAGCCTCGGACAGGGGGACTATGGCTACACCTTC. Its translation is CASSLGQGDYGYTF.

J is TRBJ2-3 and V is TRBV19; tentatively, D is TRBD2 (7 bases). CDR1 is LNHDA and CDR2 is SQIVND in the germline V gene (reference sequence). V shed 6 bases and J shed 6 bases, with 16 bases lying between them. This CDR3 has 14 amino acids. CDR3 nucleotides: TGTGCCAGTAGCTCCCGGGGGGCCTGGGATACGCAGTATTTT. Its protein is CASSSRGAWDTQYF.